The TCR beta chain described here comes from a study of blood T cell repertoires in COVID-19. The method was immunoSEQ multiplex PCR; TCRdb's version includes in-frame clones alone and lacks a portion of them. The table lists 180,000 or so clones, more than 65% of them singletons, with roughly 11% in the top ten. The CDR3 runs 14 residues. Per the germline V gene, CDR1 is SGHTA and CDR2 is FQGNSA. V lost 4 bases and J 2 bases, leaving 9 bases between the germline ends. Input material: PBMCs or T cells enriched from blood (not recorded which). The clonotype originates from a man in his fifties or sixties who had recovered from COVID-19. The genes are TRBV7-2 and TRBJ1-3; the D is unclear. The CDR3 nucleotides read TGTGCCAGCAGCTCGGGATTCGCTGGAAACACCATATATTTT. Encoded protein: CASSSGFAGNTIYF.